This passage covers 20 T cell receptor beta chains from one sample sequenced in a study of CD8 T cells in ankylosing spondylitis. MiXCR was run by TCRdb on the 5' RACE reads, yielding one entry per CDR3 protein. The data contain around 280,000 distinct CDR3 sequences, around 20% of them singletons. The sample consisted of blood, either unsorted or a sorted T cell fraction (not recorded which). These receptors came from a male donor with ankylosing spondylitis or in good health (not recorded which).

The sample holds many counts of this clonotype. This sequence joins TRBV10-3 and TRBJ2-3; D is undetermined. Germline CDR1 and CDR2: ENHRY and SYGVKD. The length of the CDR3 is 13 residues. V was pared by 4 bases and J by 3 bases, with 8 bases between. CDR3: CAISGGSTDTQYF. The CDR3 region has the DNA TGTGCCATCAGTGGCGGCTCAACAGATACGCAGTATTTT.

This clonotype occurred a few times. V and J are TRBV12-3 or TRBV12-4 and TRBJ1-1; TRBD1 aligns across 8 bases. V lost 6 bases, J lost 5 bases, and 8 bases stayed unmatched. The CDR3 consists of 14 residues. The CDR3 nucleotides are TGTGCCAGCAGCTTTACAGGGGGGGAGACTGAAGCTTTCTTT. The encoded protein is CASSFTGGETEAFF.

The chain has TRBV7-9 and TRBJ2-5, with D tentatively TRBD1 (6 bases). V was trimmed by 0 bases and J by 1 base, leaving 9 bases between them. Germline CDR1 SEHNR, CDR2 FQNEAQ (reference sequence). The CDR3 spans 15 residues. The CDR3 loop is CASSLALGAQETQYF. The CDR3 DNA reads TGTGCCAGCAGCTTAGCGTTGGGGGCCCAAGAGACCCAGTACTTC.

Note on this clonotype: The junction shows a germline mismatch at one end, possibly a read error. The chain combines TRBV30 with TRBJ2-1, with 11 bases that match TRBD1. The germline gives CDR1 GTSNPN, CDR2 SVGIG (reference sequence). The CDR3 runs 15 residues. CDR3 in DNA: TGTGTCTGGAGTCGGGAGGGACAGGGGGTCAGTGAGCAGTTCTTC. Translating gives CVWSREGQGVSEQFF.

The chain couples TRBV19 to TRBJ2-2, with 12 bases fitting TRBD2. J gave up 5 bases and V 8 bases, and 3 bases lay outside the gene matches. CDR3 length: 14 residues. The germline gives CDR1 LNHDA, CDR2 SQIVND (reference sequence). The CDR3 reads CASSTSGGTGELFF. CDR3 in DNA: TGTGCCAGTTCTACTAGCGGGGGGACCGGGGAGCTGTTTTTT.

This clonotype was observed a few times. The chain recombines TRBV10-3 with TRBJ2-5; D not certain. The CDR3 spans 14 residues. Germline CDR1 ENHRY, CDR2 SYGVKD. The V end was cut by 4 bases, the J end by 4 bases, with 13 bases between. The CDR3 here is CAISGSWRGETQYF. The CDR3 nucleotides are TGTGCCATCAGTGGATCGTGGAGAGGAGAGACCCAGTACTTC.

Many counts were recorded for this clonotype. The chain couples TRBV6-1 to TRBJ2-5, with 7 bases aligning to TRBD2. Trimming cost V 5 bases and J 7 bases; bases outside gene matches: 7. The CDR3 runs to 13 residues. CDR1 and CDR2 (germline): MNHNS, SASEGT. CDR3 sequence: CASSRDYWGTQYF. CDR3 DNA: TGTGCCAGCAGTCGGGACTATTGGGGGACCCAGTACTTC.

The V gene is TRBV2, the J gene TRBJ2-7; D is unresolved. The germline V gene has CDR1 SNHLY and CDR2 FYNNEI. V was pared by 3 bases and J by 2 bases, with 11 bases between. The CDR3 totals 14 residues. The CDR3, as DNA: TGTGCCAGCAGTGAGTCGCAGAAGGCCTACGAGCAGTACGTC. It specifies CASSESQKAYEQYV.

The chain has TRBV12-3 or TRBV12-4 and TRBJ2-2; D is possibly TRBD2 (6 bases). Trimming left V 5 bases short and J 2 bases short, with 21 bases between. The CDR3 has 18 residues. The CDR3 is CASSPPGGGAFNTGELFF. As DNA, the CDR3 is TGTGCCAGCAGTCCCCCTGGTGGAGGGGCGTTTAACACCGGGGAGCTGTTTTTT.

The chain couples TRBV28 to TRBJ1-5; 8 bases agree with TRBD1. V was pared by 5 bases and J by 1 base, with 7 bases of the junction left unmatched. The germline V gene encodes CDR1 MDHEN and CDR2 SYDVKM. The CDR3 length is 16 residues. The CDR3 sequence is CASSLRQGMSNQPQHF. The CDR3 coding sequence is TGTGCCAGCAGTCTCCGACAGGGGATGAGCAATCAGCCCCAGCATTTT.

This clonotype occurred a few times. This chain links TRBV29-1 with TRBJ2-3, with 8 positions matching TRBD1. CDR3 length equals 15 residues. CDR1 and CDR2 (germline): SQVTM, ANQGSEA. V lost 6 bases and J lost 4; bases outside the gene matches: 12. CDR3 protein: CSVGMTGDLADTQYF. The CDR3 DNA sequence: TGCAGCGTGGGAATGACAGGGGATCTAGCAGATACGCAGTATTTT.

The genes are TRBV3-1 and TRBJ1-5; D gene unclear. Germline CDR1 reads LGHDT; CDR2 reads YNNKEL (reference sequence). The CDR3 extends over 16 amino acids. Trimming removed 4 bases from V and 4 bases from J, with 17 bases in between. In nucleotides, the CDR3 is TGTGCCAGCAGCCCCCTGGGAGGCAACGGAAATCAGCCCCAGCATTTT. Protein product: CASSPLGGNGNQPQHF.

This clonotype was counted at least ten times. The rearrangement links TRBV12-3 or TRBV12-4 to TRBJ2-2; a weak D match, TRBD1 (6 bases). V lost 6 bases and J 6 bases, leaving 11 bases between the germline ends. This CDR3 is 13 amino acids long. The CDR3 nucleotides read TGTGCCAGCAGGCTCAGGGGTCCCGGGGAGCTGTTTTTT. Its protein is CASRLRGPGELFF.

The chain is built from TRBV7-6 and TRBJ1-1, with 12 bases aligning to TRBD1. CDR1 and CDR2 from the germline V gene are SGHVS and FNYEAQ. This CDR3 spans 19 amino acids. V lost 0 bases and J lost 0; bases outside the gene matches: 8. Written as DNA, the CDR3 is TGTGCCAGCAGCTTAGCAAAAACCGGGACAGGGGGCGTGAACACTGAAGCTTTCTTT. Translation gives CASSLAKTGTGGVNTEAFF.

The chain joins TRBV6-1 to TRBJ2-3, with 14 nucleotides matching TRBD2. Trimming took 6 bases from V and 1 from J; bases not matched to a gene: 3. Germline lookup yields CDR1 MNHNS and CDR2 SASEGT. The CDR3 is 16 residues long. CDR3 coding DNA: TGTGCCAGCAGCGCGACTAGCGGGGGGGGCACAGATACGCAGTATTTT. Protein product: CASSATSGGGTDTQYF.

This clonotype was seen once. V is TRBV5-6 and J is TRBJ2-3; D is possibly TRBD1 or TRBD2 (5 bases each). V dropped 4 bases and J dropped 7 bases, with 19 bases sitting between them. Germline V lookup: CDR1 SGHDT, CDR2 YYEEEE. The CDR3 runs 15 residues. The DNA of the CDR3 is TGTGCCAGCAGCCAACGTCGGGGCCGGATATATACGCAGTATTTT. Translating it yields CASSQRRGRIYTQYF. The whole variable domain, filled in from reference TRBV5-6 and TRBJ2-3, reads DAGVTQSPTHLIKTRGQQVTLRCSPKSGHDTVSWYQQALGQGPQFIFQYYEEEERQRGNFPDRFSGHQFPNYSSELNVNALLLGDSALYLCASSQRRGRIYTQYFGPGTRLTVL.

V usage is TRBV5-1 and J usage is TRBJ1-2; no clear D gene. The germline V gene has CDR1 SGHRS and CDR2 YFSETQ. This CDR3 is built from 13 residues. Trimming cost V 2 bases and J 3 bases, with 8 bases left between them. CDR3 amino acids: CASSFNSDYGYTF. The CDR3, as DNA: TGCGCCAGCAGCTTTAACAGTGACTATGGCTACACCTTC.

V usage is TRBV29-1 and J usage is TRBJ1-4, with 9 bases that match TRBD1. The trim removed 6 bases at V and 5 bases at J, leaving 7 bases unmatched. In germline, CDR1 is SQVTM, CDR2 ANQGSEA. The CDR3 contains 14 residues. CDR3 loop: CSVGDRALNEKLFF. The DNA for the CDR3 is TGCAGCGTAGGGGACAGGGCGTTAAATGAAAAACTGTTTTTT. Full variable domain (outside the CDR3, taken from reference TRBV29-1 and TRBJ1-4): SAVISQKPSRDICQRGTSLTIQCQVDSQVTMMFWYRQQPGQSLTLIATANQGSEATYESGFVIDKFPISRPNLTFSTLTVSNMSPEDSSIYLCSVGDRALNEKLFFGSGTQLSVL.

The chain has TRBV24-1 and TRBJ2-2; tentatively, D is TRBD2 (5 bases). Per germline, CDR1 KGHDR and CDR2 SFDVKD. This CDR3 is built from 13 residues. The V and J ends lost 6 bases and 7 bases respectively, with 11 bases between them. The DNA for the CDR3 is TGTGCCACCAGTAGGTCTGGGAGCGGGGAGCTGTTTTTT. Its protein is CATSRSGSGELFF.

The chain combines TRBV20-1 with TRBJ1-4; possible D gene TRBD1, 5 bases. V lost 2 bases, J lost 6 bases, and 10 bases lay in between. CDR3 length: 13 residues. CDR1 is DFQATT and CDR2 is SNEGSKA in the germline V gene (reference sequence). The CDR3, as DNA: TGCAGTGCTAGACCAGGGTCGGATGAAAAACTGTTTTTT. It yields the protein CSARPGSDEKLFF.